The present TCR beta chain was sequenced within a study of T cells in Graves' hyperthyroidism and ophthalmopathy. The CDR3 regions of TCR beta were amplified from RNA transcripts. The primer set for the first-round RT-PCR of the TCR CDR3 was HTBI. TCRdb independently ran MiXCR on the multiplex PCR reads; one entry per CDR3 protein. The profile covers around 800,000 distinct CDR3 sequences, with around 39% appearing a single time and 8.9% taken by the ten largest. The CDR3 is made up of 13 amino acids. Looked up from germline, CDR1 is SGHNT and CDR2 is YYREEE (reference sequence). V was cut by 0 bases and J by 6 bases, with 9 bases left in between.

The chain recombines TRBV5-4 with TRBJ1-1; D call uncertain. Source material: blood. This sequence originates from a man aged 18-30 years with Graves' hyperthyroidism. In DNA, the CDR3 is TGTGCCAGCAGCTTGGCTGGGGAGGCTGAAGCTTTCTTT. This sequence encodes CASSLAGEAEAFF.